Here is one T cell receptor beta chain with its context. Antigen: not known. With no T cell sorting beforehand, total RNA was isolated from whole blood. This CDR3 spans 14 amino acids. The germline V gene encodes CDR1 LGHNA and CDR2 YSLEER. This sample was taken from a study of monozygotic twins with inflammatory bowel disease. The study's findings and limits: Patient repertoires may have gained variability from differing immunosuppressive treatments. There was no way to distinguish the different T cell subtypes. IBD patients shared fewer clonotypes with other individuals than healthy twins, especially patients with disease activity signs.

From its re-call of the 5' RACE reads, TCRdb lists each CDR3 protein once, without DNA. The sample has fewer than 400,000 distinct CDR3 sequences. The chain couples TRBV4-3 to TRBJ1-6. This TCR was recovered from a human donor with ulcerative colitis or Crohn's disease, or a healthy co-twin of an affected twin (not recorded which). Sequencing was done on a sample of blood. This CDR3 is CASSQDLTDSPLHF.